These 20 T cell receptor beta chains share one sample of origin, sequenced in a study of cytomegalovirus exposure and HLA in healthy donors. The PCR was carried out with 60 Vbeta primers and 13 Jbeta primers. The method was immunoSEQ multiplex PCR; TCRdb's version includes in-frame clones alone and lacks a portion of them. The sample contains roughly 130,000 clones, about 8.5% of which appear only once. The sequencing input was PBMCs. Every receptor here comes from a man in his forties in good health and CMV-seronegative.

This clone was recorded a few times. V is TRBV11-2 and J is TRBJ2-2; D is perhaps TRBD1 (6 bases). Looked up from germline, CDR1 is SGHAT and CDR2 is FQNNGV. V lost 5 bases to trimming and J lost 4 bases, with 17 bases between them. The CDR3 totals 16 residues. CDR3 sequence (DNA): TGTGCCAGCAGCGTCACTACCCCGGACAGCACCGGGGAGCTGTTTTTT. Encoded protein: CASSVTTPDSTGELFF.

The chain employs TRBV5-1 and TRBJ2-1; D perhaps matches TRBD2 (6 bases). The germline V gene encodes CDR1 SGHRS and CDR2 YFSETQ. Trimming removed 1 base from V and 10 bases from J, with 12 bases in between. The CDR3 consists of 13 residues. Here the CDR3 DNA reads TGCGCCAGCAGCTTGAGGCGGGCGGGGGAGCAGTTCTTC. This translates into CASSLRRAGEQFF.

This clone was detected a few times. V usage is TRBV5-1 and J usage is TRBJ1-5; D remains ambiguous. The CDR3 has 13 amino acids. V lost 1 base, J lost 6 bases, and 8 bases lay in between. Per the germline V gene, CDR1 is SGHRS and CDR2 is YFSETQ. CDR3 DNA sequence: TGCGCCAGCAGCTTGTATCCGGGTCAGCCCCAGCATTTT. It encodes CASSLYPGQPQHF. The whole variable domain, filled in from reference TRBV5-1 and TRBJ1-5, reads KAGVTQTPRYLIKTRGQQVTLSCSPISGHRSVSWYQQTPGQGLQFLFEYFSETQRNKGNFPGRFSGRQFSNSRSEMNVSTLELGDSALYLCASSLYPGQPQHFGDGTRLSIL.

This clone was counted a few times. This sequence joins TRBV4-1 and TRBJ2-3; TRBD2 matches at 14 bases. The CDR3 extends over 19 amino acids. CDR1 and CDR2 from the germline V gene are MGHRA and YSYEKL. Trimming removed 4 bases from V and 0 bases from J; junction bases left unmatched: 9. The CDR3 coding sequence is TGCGCCAGCAGCCTCCCGACTAGCGGGGGGGCCTTTAGCACAGATACGCAGTATTTT. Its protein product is CASSLPTSGGAFSTDTQYF.

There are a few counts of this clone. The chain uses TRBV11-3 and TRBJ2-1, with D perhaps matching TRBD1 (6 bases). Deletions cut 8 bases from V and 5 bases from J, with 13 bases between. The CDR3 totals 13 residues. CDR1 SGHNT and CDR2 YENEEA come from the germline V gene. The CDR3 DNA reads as TGTGCCAGCTCGCTGGGGGCGAACAATGAGCAGTTCTTC. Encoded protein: CASSLGANNEQFF.

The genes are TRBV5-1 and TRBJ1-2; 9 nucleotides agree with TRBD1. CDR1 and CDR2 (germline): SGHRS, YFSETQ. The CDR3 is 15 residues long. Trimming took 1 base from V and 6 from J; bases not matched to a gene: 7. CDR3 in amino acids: CASSLLTGGEDGYTF. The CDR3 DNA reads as TGCGCCAGCAGCTTGTTAACAGGGGGCGAGGATGGCTACACCTTC.

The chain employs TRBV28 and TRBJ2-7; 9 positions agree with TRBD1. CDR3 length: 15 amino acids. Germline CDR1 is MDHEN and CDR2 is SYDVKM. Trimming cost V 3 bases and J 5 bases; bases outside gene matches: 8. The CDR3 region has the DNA TGTGCCAGCAGTTTGGTACAGGGGGCTGGGGACGAGCAGTACTTC. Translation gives CASSLVQGAGDEQYF.

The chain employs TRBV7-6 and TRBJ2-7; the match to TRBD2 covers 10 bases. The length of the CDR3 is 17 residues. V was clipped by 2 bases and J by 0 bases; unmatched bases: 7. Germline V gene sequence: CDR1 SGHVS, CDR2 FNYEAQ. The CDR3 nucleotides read TGTGCCAGCAGCTTAACTCCTAGCGGGGGCAGCTCCTACGAGCAGTACTTC. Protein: CASSLTPSGGSSYEQYF.

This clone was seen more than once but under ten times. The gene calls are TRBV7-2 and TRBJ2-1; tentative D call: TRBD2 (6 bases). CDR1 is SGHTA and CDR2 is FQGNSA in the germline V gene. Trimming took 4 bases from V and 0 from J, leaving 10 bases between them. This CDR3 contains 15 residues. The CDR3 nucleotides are TGTGCCAGCAGCTCGGACGGGAGCTCCTACAATGAGCAGTTCTTC. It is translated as CASSSDGSSYNEQFF. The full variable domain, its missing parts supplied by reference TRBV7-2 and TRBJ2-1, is GAGVSQSPSNKVTEKGKDVELRCDPISGHTALYWYRQSLGQGLEFLIYFQGNSAPDKSGLPSDRFSAERTGGSVSTLTIQRTQQEDSAVYLCASSSDGSSYNEQFFGPGTRLTVL.

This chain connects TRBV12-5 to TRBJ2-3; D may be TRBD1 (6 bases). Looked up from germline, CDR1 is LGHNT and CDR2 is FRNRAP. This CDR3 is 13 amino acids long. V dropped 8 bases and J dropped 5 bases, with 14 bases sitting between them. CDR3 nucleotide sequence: TGTGCTAGTCAGCAGGGGAATGAAGATACGCAGTATTTT. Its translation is CASQQGNEDTQYF.

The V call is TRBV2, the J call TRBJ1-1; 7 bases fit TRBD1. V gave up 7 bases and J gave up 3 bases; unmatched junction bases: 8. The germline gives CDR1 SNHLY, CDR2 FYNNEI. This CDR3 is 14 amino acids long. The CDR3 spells CASTGTARHTEAFF. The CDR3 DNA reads TGTGCCAGCACCGGGACAGCGAGACACACTGAAGCTTTCTTT. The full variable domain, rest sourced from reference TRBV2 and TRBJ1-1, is EPEVTQTPSHQVTQMGQEVILRCVPISNHLYFYWYRQILGQKVEFLVSFYNNEISEKSEIFDDQFSVERPDGSNFTLKIRSTKLEDSAMYFCASTGTARHTEAFFGQGTRLTVV.

CDR3 nucleotide sequence: TGTGCCAGTGGACAGCCCTATGGCTACACCTTC. Protein product: CASGQPYGYTF. The rearrangement links TRBV11-2 to TRBJ1-2; TRBD1 might be the D (6 bases). The CDR3 is made up of 11 amino acids. Trimming stripped 9 bases from V and 4 bases from J, with 9 bases between. Germline V gene data show CDR1 as SGHAT and CDR2 as FQNNGV. Filled out from reference TRBV11-2 and TRBJ1-2, the complete variable domain reads EAGVAQSPRYKIIEKRQSVAFWCNPISGHATLYWYQQILGQGPKLLIQFQNNGVVDDSQLPKDRFSAERLKGVDSTLKIQPAKLEDSAVYLCASGQPYGYTFGSGTRLTVV.

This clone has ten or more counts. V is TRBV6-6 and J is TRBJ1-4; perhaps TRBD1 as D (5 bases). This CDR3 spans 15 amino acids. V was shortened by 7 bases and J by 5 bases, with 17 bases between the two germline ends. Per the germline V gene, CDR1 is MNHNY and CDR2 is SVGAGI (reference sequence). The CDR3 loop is CASTTGRALNEKLFF. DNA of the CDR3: TGTGCCAGCACAACAGGCAGGGCCCTCAATGAAAAACTGTTTTTT.

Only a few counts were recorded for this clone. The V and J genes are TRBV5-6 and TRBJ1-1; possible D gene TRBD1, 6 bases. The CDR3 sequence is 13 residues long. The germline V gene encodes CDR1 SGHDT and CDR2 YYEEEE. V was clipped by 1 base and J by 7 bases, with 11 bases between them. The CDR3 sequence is CASSLRGGNEAFF. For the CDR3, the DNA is TGTGCCAGCAGCTTGCGGGGGGGCAATGAAGCTTTCTTT.

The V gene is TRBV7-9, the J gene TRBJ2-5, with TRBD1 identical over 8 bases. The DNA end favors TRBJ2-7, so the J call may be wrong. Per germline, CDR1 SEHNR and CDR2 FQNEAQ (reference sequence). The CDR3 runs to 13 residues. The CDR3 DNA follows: TGTGCCAGCAGCGATCCAGGGGGCGACGAGCAGTACTTC. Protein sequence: CASSDPGGDEQYF.

The chain's CDR3 is CASSLVQGYGYTF. The CDR3 nucleotides read TGTGCCAGCAGCTTGGTACAGGGCTATGGCTACACCTTC. The V gene is TRBV5-6, the J gene TRBJ1-2, with a possible D match to TRBD1 (6 bases). V was pared by 0 bases and J by 4 bases, with 7 bases between. The CDR3 loop spans 13 amino acids. Per germline, CDR1 SGHDT and CDR2 YYEEEE.

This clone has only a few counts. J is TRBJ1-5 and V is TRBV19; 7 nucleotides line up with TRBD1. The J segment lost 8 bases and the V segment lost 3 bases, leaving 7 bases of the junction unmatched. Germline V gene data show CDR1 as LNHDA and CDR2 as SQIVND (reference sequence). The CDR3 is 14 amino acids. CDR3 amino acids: CASSIGRGREPQHF. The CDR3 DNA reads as TGTGCCAGTAGTATTGGTAGGGGGCGCGAGCCCCAGCATTTT. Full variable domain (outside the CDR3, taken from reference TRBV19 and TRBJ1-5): DGGITQSPKYLFRKEGQNVTLSCEQNLNHDAMYWYRQDPGQGLRLIYYSQIVNDFQKGDIAEGYSVSREKKESFPLTVTSAQKNPTAFYLCASSIGRGREPQHFGDGTRLSIL.

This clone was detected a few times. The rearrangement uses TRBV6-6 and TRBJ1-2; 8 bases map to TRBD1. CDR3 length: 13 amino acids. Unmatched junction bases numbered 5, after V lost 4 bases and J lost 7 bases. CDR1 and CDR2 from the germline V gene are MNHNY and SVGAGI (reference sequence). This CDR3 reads CASSFHRGVGYTF. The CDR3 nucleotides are TGTGCCAGCAGTTTCCACAGGGGGGTTGGCTACACCTTC.

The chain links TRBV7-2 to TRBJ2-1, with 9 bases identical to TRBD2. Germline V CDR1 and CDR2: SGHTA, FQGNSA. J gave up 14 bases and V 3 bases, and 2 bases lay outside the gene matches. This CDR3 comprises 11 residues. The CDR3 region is CASSLGGGEFF. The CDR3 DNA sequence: TGTGCCAGCAGCTTGGGCGGGGGGGAGTTCTTC.

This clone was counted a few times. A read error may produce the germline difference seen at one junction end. The CDR3 DNA is TGTGCCAGCACCGTAGGAGTCGGGGACTATGGCTACACCTTC. Residues: CASTVGVGDYGYTF. The rearrangement links TRBV9 to TRBJ1-2; D is unresolved. CDR1 is SGDLS and CDR2 is YYNGEE in the germline V gene. This CDR3 is 14 amino acids long.